This is a list of T cell receptor beta chains from one sample in a study of T cells in Graves' hyperthyroidism and ophthalmopathy. One entry per CDR3 protein results from TCRdb running MiXCR on the multiplex PCR reads. The table has around 610,000 distinct CDR3 sequences, about 15% seen once. Sequencing was carried out using blood. The origin of the receptors is a woman aged 40 to 50 with Graves' ophthalmopathy. Each CDR3 is given with its conserved first and last residue. The D gene is left open where the match is weak. Not every row has a clone size; where given, it reads once, few, many or a size class.

CDR3 length | clone size | D gene | J gene | V gene | CDR3 DNA | CDR3 protein
17 | many | TRBD1 | TRBJ2-7 | TRBV19 | TGTGCCAGTAGCCAAGGACAGGGGATTCAAAGTAGCTACGAGCAGTACTTC | CASSQGQGIQSSYEQYF
14 | many | . | TRBJ2-5 | TRBV7-9 | TGTGCCAGCGGTTCCTGGTTAAACCAAGAGACCCAGTACTTC | CASGSWLNQETQYF
16 | . | . | TRBJ1-5 | TRBV28 | TGTGCCAGCAGGCCCCCTAGGGGAGGGAGCAATCAGCCCCAGCATTTT | CASRPPRGGSNQPQHF
14 | few | . | TRBJ2-7 | TRBV6-5 | TGTGCCAGCAGTTACTCAAGAGGCGGCCACGAGCAGCACTTC | CASSYSRGGHEQHF
13 | . | . | TRBJ2-4 | TRBV11-2 | TGTGCCAGCAGCTTCGTGGTACATAACATTCAGTACTTC | CASSFVVHNIQYF
13 | . | . | TRBJ2-7 | TRBV3-1 | TGTGCCAGCAGCCCCTCCGACCACGGCGAGCAGTACTTC | CASSPSDHGEQYF
16 | many | . | TRBJ1-3 | TRBV19 | TGTGCCAGCAGTGGGACACAAGCATTCGATCGTAACACCATATATTTT | CASSGTQAFDRNTIYF
16 | many | TRBD1 | TRBJ1-1 | TRBV29-1 | TGCAGCGTTGAAGGAGGACAGGAGGGTCTGAACACTGAAGCTTTCTTT | CSVEGGQEGLNTEAFF
15 | many | . | TRBJ1-3 | TRBV18 | TGTGCCAGCTCACCACCGGACAAATCTGGAAACACCATATATTTT | CASSPPDKSGNTIYF
15 | few | TRBD1 | TRBJ2-7 | TRBV6-1 | TGTGCCAGCAGTGAGGGGGACAGCCCATCCTACGAGCAGTACTTC | CASSEGDSPSYEQYF
15 | . | . | TRBJ2-5 | TRBV30 | TGTGCCTGGAGTGACAGAACGTGGTACCAAGAGACCCAGTACTTC | CAWSDRTWYQETQYF
13 | medium-sized | . | TRBJ2-7 | TRBV12-3/TRBV12-4 | TGTGCCAGCAGTGTCTCGGCTAGTCGCGAGCAGTACTTC | CASSVSASREQYF
15 | many | . | TRBJ1-2 | TRBV7-9 | TGTGCCAGCAGCTTAGCGAACAGGGTTCTCTATGGCTACACCTTC | CASSLANRVLYGYTF
14 | few | . | TRBJ2-2 | TRBV27 | TGTGCCAGCAGTTTTAGGAGTCAGGACGGGGAGCTGTTTTTT | CASSFRSQDGELFF
14 | few | . | TRBJ2-5 | TRBV30 | TGTGCCTGGAGGGGGACAACTAGAGGGGAGACCCAGTACTTC | CAWRGTTRGETQYF
16 | many | TRBD1 | TRBJ1-1 | TRBV27 | TGTGCCAGCAGTTTATCGGCGACAGGGATGAACACTGAAGCTTTCTTT | CASSLSATGMNTEAFF
14 | few | . | TRBJ1-2 | TRBV19 | TGTGCCAGTAGTATTCAGGAACAGTACTATGGCTACACCTTC | CASSIQEQYYGYTF
12 | many | . | TRBJ2-7 | TRBV28 | TGTGCCAGCAGTTTCGGTCAGCCCGAGCAGTACTTC | CASSFGQPEQYF
13 | many | . | TRBJ1-1 | TRBV6-2/TRBV6-3 | TGTGCCAGCAGTCCCGGGCCCCGGGATGGAGCTTTCTTT | CASSPGPRDGAFF
14 | few | . | TRBJ2-7 | TRBV29-1 | TGCAGCGTTGAAGCGGGACACGGGTTATACGAGCAGTACTTC | CSVEAGHGLYEQYF
16 | . | . | TRBJ2-5 | TRBV13 | TGTGCCAGCAGCCCGGAGCCTAGCGACCCGGCGTGGACCCAGTACTTC | CASSPEPSDPAWTQYF
14 | . | . | TRBJ2-7 | TRBV7-2 | TGTGCCAGCAGTCCTAGCTGGGACTCCTGGGGCCAGTACTTC | CASSPSWDSWGQYF
13 | many | TRBD2 | TRBJ2-7 | TRBV27 | TGTGCCAGCAGTTCTCGGACTAGCTACGAGCAGTACTTC | CASSSRTSYEQYF
10 | many | . | TRBJ2-7 | TRBV30 | TGTGCCTGGGGGGAGCAGCTGCAGTACTTC | CAWGEQLQYF
15 | many | TRBD2 | TRBJ2-5 | TRBV7-2 | TGTGCCAGCAGCTCGGGACTAGCGGGGCGAGAGACCCAGTACTTC | CASSSGLAGRETQYF
14 | few | TRBD2 | TRBJ2-7 | TRBV5-1 | TGCGCCAGCAGCCCGGGAGGGGGTTTAAGGGAGCAGTACTTC | CASSPGGGLREQYF
15 | few | . | TRBJ2-7 | TRBV29-1 | TGCAGCGTTGAGGTCGCCGGGACTGGATACTACGAGCAGTACTTC | CSVEVAGTGYYEQYF
11 | many | . | TRBJ1-1 | TRBV2 | TGTGCCAGCAGGGGGGCCCCTGAAGCTTTCTTT | CASRGAPEAFF
19 | few | . | TRBJ2-2 | TRBV4-1 | TGCGCCAGCAGCCAAGATTGGCGACAGGCACAGCGAAACACCGGGGAGCTGTTTTTT | CASSQDWRQAQRNTGELFF
18 | few | . | TRBJ2-7 | TRBV7-8 | TGTGCCAGCAGCTTAGCGAGAAGGGTTGGGACGACCTCCTACGAGCAGTACTTC | CASSLARRVGTTSYEQYF
15 | many | . | TRBJ1-1 | TRBV28 | TGTGCCAGCAGCACCCCGGCACGTCTGAACACTGAAGCTTTCTTT | CASSTPARLNTEAFF
13 | many | . | TRBJ1-2 | TRBV6-5 | TGTGCCAGCAGTAATGACGAAGTCTATGGCTACACCTTC | CASSNDEVYGYTF
17 | many | . | TRBJ1-5 | TRBV19 | TGTGCCAGTAGTATGAAGGGAATCATGCTAAGCAATCAGCCCCAGCATTTT | CASSMKGIMLSNQPQHF
17 | few | TRBD2 | TRBJ2-2 | TRBV6-1 | TGTGCCAGCAGCGGCGGACTAGCGGGAGGGCCCGGCGGGGAGCTGTTTTTT | CASSGGLAGGPGGELFF
15 | many | TRBD2 | TRBJ2-7 | TRBV6-5 | TGTGCCAGCAGTTACGGGGGAGGACTAGCCTACGAGCAGTACTTC | CASSYGGGLAYEQYF
14 | many | TRBD1 | TRBJ2-7 | TRBV2 | TGTGCCAGCAGAACGACAGGGTCCCCCTACGAGCAGTACTTC | CASRTTGSPYEQYF
12 | few | . | TRBJ2-5 | TRBV20-1 | TGCAGTGCTAGCGGGGCGGCGGAGACCCAGTACTTC | CSASGAAETQYF
15 | . | TRBD1 | TRBJ1-2 | TRBV5-1 | TGCGCCAGCAGTCTGACAGGGACGTCTAACTATGGCTACACCTTC | CASSLTGTSNYGYTF
14 | few | . | TRBJ1-1 | TRBV9 | TGTGCCAGCAGCACCCAGGGCTTTGGGACTGAAGCTTTCTTT | CASSTQGFGTEAFF
15 | . | . | TRBJ2-2 | TRBV12-3/TRBV12-4 | TGTGCCAGCAGTTTGTCATTACCTAACACCGGGGAGCTGTTTTTT | CASSLSLPNTGELFF
13 | . | . | TRBJ1-5 | TRBV6-1 | TGTGCCAGCACCCCTCTTTTGAATCAGCCCCAGCATTTT | CASTPLLNQPQHF
19 | many | TRBD1 | TRBJ1-6 | TRBV28 | TGTGCCAGCACCAGGGCCGACGTCTTTAAGGGGGCGCCGGTTTCACCCCTCCACTTT | CASTRADVFKGAPVSPLHF
15 | many | . | TRBJ2-2 | TRBV6-2/TRBV6-3 | TGTGCCAGCAGACACGGACTAAGTGGCACCGGGGAGCTGTTTTTT | CASRHGLSGTGELFF
15 | few | TRBD2 | TRBJ2-7 | TRBV29-1 | TGCAGCGTTCGCCAGACGAGCGGGACCAGCTACGAGCAGTACTTC | CSVRQTSGTSYEQYF